Shown below are 21 T cell receptor beta chains from a single sample sequenced in a study of shared clonotypes between healthy human individuals. The assay was immunoSEQ multiplex PCR, and TCRdb's table has in-frame clones only and misses some. Of 500,000 to 550,000 clones in the sample, roughly 95% are singletons; the top ten hold 0.05% to 0.07%. Sequenced: naive CD4+ T cells sorted from blood. This sample's subset: CD45RA+ positively selected. The receptor set was obtained from a woman aged 25 to 39 in good health.

The chain couples TRBV27 to TRBJ2-1; 7 positions agree with TRBD2. In germline, CDR1 is MNHEY, CDR2 SMNVEV (reference sequence). V was pared by 2 bases and J by 6 bases, with 4 bases of the junction left unmatched. This CDR3 spans 14 amino acids. DNA for the CDR3: TGTGCCAGCAGTTTACGGGGGGTAGGCAATGAGCAGTTCTTC. As protein: CASSLRGVGNEQFF.

The rearrangement links TRBV19 to TRBJ2-3, with 11 bases identical to TRBD1. V was pared by 6 bases and J by 4 bases, with 9 bases of the junction left unmatched. This CDR3 comprises 16 residues. Germline CDR1 is LNHDA and CDR2 is SQIVND (reference sequence). The CDR3 sequence: CASRTTPGQGADTQYF. The CDR3 DNA is TGTGCCAGTAGAACTACACCGGGACAGGGGGCAGATACGCAGTATTTT.

The chain joins TRBV19 to TRBJ2-7, with 7 bases that match TRBD1. The germline CDR1 and CDR2 sequences are LNHDA and SQIVND (reference sequence). CDR3 length equals 15 residues. V dropped 5 bases and J dropped 3; count of bases not matched to a gene: 10. CDR3: CASSPKRQGIYEQYF. The CDR3 DNA follows: TGTGCCAGTAGTCCTAAGAGACAGGGTATCTACGAGCAGTACTTC.

This sequence joins TRBV14 and TRBJ1-3; perhaps TRBD1 as D (6 bases). Per germline, CDR1 SGHDN and CDR2 FVKESK. V lost 4 bases to trimming and J lost 11 bases, with 30 bases between them. The CDR3 is made up of 18 amino acids. CDR3 amino acids: CASSRSYLGQMKQGAIYF. DNA of the CDR3: TGTGCCAGCAGCCGTTCTTATCTCGGGCAGATGAAACAGGGCGCCATATATTTT.

This clone was recorded once. The V and J genes are TRBV5-1 and TRBJ2-1; D perhaps matches TRBD2 (6 bases). This CDR3 is built from 14 residues. CDR1 is SGHRS and CDR2 is YFSETQ in the germline V gene. With 2 bases removed from V and 5 bases from J, the gap between germline ends came to 11 bases. CDR3 bases: TGCGCCAGCAGCTTCGGGACTCAAGACAATGAGCAGTTCTTC. Translating it yields CASSFGTQDNEQFF.

The chain carries TRBV9 and TRBJ1-1, with D possibly TRBD1 on 6 matching bases. CDR1 SGDLS and CDR2 YYNGEE come from the germline V gene. The CDR3 is made up of 14 amino acids. Trimming removed 4 bases from V and 1 base from J, with 11 bases in between. CDR3 in DNA: TGTGCCAGCAGCACAAGGGACAAGAACACTGAAGCTTTCTTT. This sequence encodes CASSTRDKNTEAFF.

CDR3 coding DNA: TGTGCCAGCAGTTCCTCTGCCGGGACAGGGGTTACCGGGGAGCTGTTTTTT. This translates into CASSSSAGTGVTGELFF. The rearrangement links TRBV28 to TRBJ2-2; 10 nucleotides align to TRBD1. Germline CDR1 MDHEN, CDR2 SYDVKM. The CDR3 is 17 amino acids. V shed 4 bases and J 5 bases; nucleotides not matched to a gene: 10.

This clone has only one observation. The chain carries TRBV6-5 and TRBJ2-2; D is ambiguous. The germline V gene has CDR1 MNHEY and CDR2 SVGAGI. V shed 7 bases and J shed 5 bases, with 17 bases lying between them. The CDR3 is 15 residues long. The CDR3 DNA is TGTGCCAGCAACCGGTGGCAGGAAGGGACCGGGGAGCTGTTTTTT. Translation: CASNRWQEGTGELFF.

The chain carries TRBV28 and TRBJ2-5, with a weak D call TRBD2 (5 bases). The CDR3 runs 13 residues. Germline V lookup: CDR1 MDHEN, CDR2 SYDVKM. V was shortened by 6 bases and J by 5 bases, with 13 bases between the two germline ends. The CDR3 region has the DNA TGTGCCAGCAGGGGAGCCCCGGAGGAGACCCAGTACTTC. Residues: CASRGAPEETQYF. Variable domain in full (rest from reference TRBV28 and TRBJ2-5): DVKVTQSSRYLVKRTGEKVFLECVQDMDHENMFWYRQDPGLGLRLIYFSYDVKMKEKGDIPEGYSVSREKKERFSLILESASTNQTSMYLCASRGAPEETQYFGPGTRLLVL.

The chain is built from TRBV7-3 and TRBJ2-3; 8 nucleotides line up with TRBD2. Unmatched junction bases numbered 6, after V lost 8 bases and J lost 11 bases. The V gene's germline CDR1 is SGHTA and CDR2 FQGTGA. This CDR3 contains 11 residues. In nucleotides, the CDR3 is TGTGCCAGCGAGAGCGGGAGTGAGCAGTATTTT. It translates to CASESGSEQYF.

This chain joins TRBV28 and TRBJ2-7; D uncertain. The length of the CDR3 is 13 residues. Germline-derived CDR1 and CDR2 are MDHEN and SYDVKM. Trimming took 9 bases from V and 6 from J, leaving 18 bases between them. The CDR3 nucleotides read TGTGCCAGTACCTCGTGGGCAGAGTCCGAGCAGTACTTC. It specifies CASTSWAESEQYF.

The chain is built from TRBV9 and TRBJ1-3, with 7 nucleotides matching TRBD1. The V gene's germline CDR1 is SGDLS and CDR2 YYNGEE. V trimming: 0 bases; J trimming: 2 bases; junction bases outside the gene matches: 5. The CDR3 totals 16 residues. For the CDR3, the DNA is TGTGCCAGCAGCGTAGAAGGGAGGGGGCCTGGAAACACCATATATTTT. It yields the protein CASSVEGRGPGNTIYF.

The V call is TRBV10-2, the J call TRBJ2-4; D remains unclear. Germline assignment: CDR1 WSHSY and CDR2 SAAADI. The CDR3 covers 13 residues. Trimming removed 3 bases at V and 7 bases at J, with 10 bases between. The DNA of the CDR3 is TGCGCCAGCAGTGACTGGCTAGAGAACATTCAGTACTTC. Its protein product is CASSDWLENIQYF.

This clone has a single count. V is TRBV28 and J is TRBJ2-2, with D possibly matching TRBD1 (5 bases). The germline V and J ends were trimmed by 4 bases and 2 bases, with 11 bases remaining between them. This CDR3 is 15 amino acids long. Germline V gene data show CDR1 as MDHEN and CDR2 as SYDVKM. This chain's CDR3 is CASSWWTSNTGELFF. Here the CDR3 DNA reads TGTGCCAGCAGTTGGTGGACAAGCAACACCGGGGAGCTGTTTTTT. Full variable domain (rest looked up from reference TRBV28 and TRBJ2-2): DVKVTQSSRYLVKRTGEKVFLECVQDMDHENMFWYRQDPGLGLRLIYFSYDVKMKEKGDIPEGYSVSREKKERFSLILESASTNQTSMYLCASSWWTSNTGELFFGEGSRLTVL.

The genes are TRBV7-6 and TRBJ2-1; D assignment may be TRBD1 or TRBD2 (5 bases each). V lost 4 bases, J lost 4 bases, and 20 bases lay in between. The CDR3 has 17 amino acids. The V gene's germline CDR1 is SGHVS and CDR2 FNYEAQ. CDR3 region: CASSSRRLGTPYNEQFF. DNA for the CDR3: TGTGCCAGCAGCTCCCGCCGCCTCGGGACGCCGTACAATGAGCAGTTCTTC. The full variable domain, in which reference TRBV7-6 and TRBJ2-1 provide the parts outside the CDR3, is GAGVSQSPRYKVTKRGQDVALRCDPISGHVSLYWYRQALGQGPEFLTYFNYEAQQDKSGLPNDRFSAERPEGSISTLTIQRTEQRDSAMYRCASSSRRLGTPYNEQFFGPGTRLTVL.

The chain employs TRBV28 and TRBJ1-4; 10 bases are shared with TRBD1. V dropped 6 bases and J dropped 7; count of bases not matched to a gene: 5. CDR1 and CDR2 from the germline V gene are MDHEN and SYDVKM. The CDR3 length is 14 residues. This chain's CDR3 is CASSVDRGFEKLFF. CDR3 DNA sequence: TGTGCCAGCAGCGTGGACAGGGGGTTTGAAAAACTGTTTTTT. Full variable domain (outside the CDR3, taken from reference TRBV28 and TRBJ1-4): DVKVTQSSRYLVKRTGEKVFLECVQDMDHENMFWYRQDPGLGLRLIYFSYDVKMKEKGDIPEGYSVSREKKERFSLILESASTNQTSMYLCASSVDRGFEKLFFGSGTQLSVL.

The chain is built from TRBV6-5 and TRBJ1-4; the D gene is possibly TRBD1 (5 bases). CDR1 is MNHEY and CDR2 is SVGAGI in the germline V gene. V lost 6 bases to trimming and J lost 8 bases, with 13 bases between them. CDR3 size: 13 residues. CDR3 nucleotides: TGTGCCAGCAGAGCTGCTGGGGGGGAAAAACTGTTTTTT. Protein: CASRAAGGEKLFF.

The V gene is TRBV28, the J gene TRBJ2-3; 7 positions agree with TRBD2. CDR3 length: 17 residues. CDR1 and CDR2 from the germline V gene are MDHEN and SYDVKM. J gave up 0 bases and V 6 bases, and 12 bases lay outside the gene matches. The CDR3 DNA is TGTGCCAGCAGCCAACCGGGACTACGACGTAGCACAGATACGCAGTATTTT. It translates to CASSQPGLRRSTDTQYF.

This chain connects TRBV5-1 to TRBJ2-1; D gene ambiguous. The CDR3 contains 15 residues. Germline V gene lookup returns CDR1 SGHRS and CDR2 YFSETQ. The germline V and J ends were trimmed by 2 bases and 0 bases, with 9 bases remaining between them. The CDR3 DNA is TGCGCCAGCAGCTTAACAGACCCCTCCTACAATGAGCAGTTCTTC. Amino acids: CASSLTDPSYNEQFF.

J is TRBJ2-2 and V is TRBV4-1, with 11 positions matching TRBD1. CDR1 is MGHRA, CDR2 YSYEKL, per germline. This CDR3 is built from 15 residues. V dropped 2 bases and J dropped 6; count of bases not matched to a gene: 2. CDR3 residues: CASSQPGQGAGELFF. The CDR3, as DNA: TGCGCCAGCAGCCAACCGGGACAGGGGGCCGGGGAGCTGTTTTTT.

The chain has TRBV19 and TRBJ2-7; D perhaps matches TRBD2 (6 bases). The CDR3 runs 13 residues. V was pared by 7 bases and J by 8 bases, with 18 bases between. Germline V gene data show CDR1 as LNHDA and CDR2 as SQIVND (reference sequence). Written as DNA, the CDR3 is TGTGCCAGTAATCAAGGGACTCTCGAGAAGCAGTACTTC. This sequence encodes CASNQGTLEKQYF.